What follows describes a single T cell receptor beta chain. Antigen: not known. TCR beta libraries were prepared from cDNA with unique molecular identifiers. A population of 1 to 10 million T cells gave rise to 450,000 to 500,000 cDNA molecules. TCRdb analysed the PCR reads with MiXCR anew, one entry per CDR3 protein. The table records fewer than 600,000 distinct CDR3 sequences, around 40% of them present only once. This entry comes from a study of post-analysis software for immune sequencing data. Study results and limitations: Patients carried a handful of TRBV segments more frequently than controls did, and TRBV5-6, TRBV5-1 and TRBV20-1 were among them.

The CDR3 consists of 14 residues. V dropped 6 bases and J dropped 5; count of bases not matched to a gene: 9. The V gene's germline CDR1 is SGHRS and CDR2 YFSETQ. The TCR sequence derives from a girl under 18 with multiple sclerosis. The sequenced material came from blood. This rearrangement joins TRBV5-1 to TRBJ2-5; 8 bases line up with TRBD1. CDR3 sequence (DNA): TGCGCCAGCAACGGACAGGGATCTTGGGAGACCCAGTACTTC. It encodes CASNGQGSWETQYF.